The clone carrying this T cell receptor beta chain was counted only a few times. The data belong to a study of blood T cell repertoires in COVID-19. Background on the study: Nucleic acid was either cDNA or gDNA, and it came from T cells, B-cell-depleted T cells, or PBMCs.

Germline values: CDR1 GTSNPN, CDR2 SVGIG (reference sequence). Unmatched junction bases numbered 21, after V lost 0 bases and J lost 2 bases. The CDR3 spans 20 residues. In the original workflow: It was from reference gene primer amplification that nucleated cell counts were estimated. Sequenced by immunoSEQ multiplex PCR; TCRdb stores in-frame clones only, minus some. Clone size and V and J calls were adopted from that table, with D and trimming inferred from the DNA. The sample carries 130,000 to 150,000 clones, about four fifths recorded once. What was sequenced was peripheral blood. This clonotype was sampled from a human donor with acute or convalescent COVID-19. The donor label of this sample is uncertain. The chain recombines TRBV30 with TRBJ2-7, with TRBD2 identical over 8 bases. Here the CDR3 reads CAWSVEISLAGSTSPYEQYF. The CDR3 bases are TGTGCCTGGAGTGTAGAGATTTCGTTAGCGGGGTCAACCTCCCCCTACGAGCAGTACTTC.